This entry lists 21 T cell receptor beta chains sequenced from one sample in a study of blood T cell repertoires in COVID-19. Data came from immunoSEQ multiplex PCR; TCRdb stores just in-frame clones and leaves some out. The sample has tens of thousands of clones; roughly four fifths are singletons. Sequencing was performed on peripheral blood. Every receptor here comes from a woman aged 55 to 70 with acute or convalescent COVID-19.

Only a few counts were recorded for this clone. CDR3 nucleotides: TGTGCCAGTAGTTTTAGGGGCCTCGGCACTGAAGCTTTCTTT. It translates to CASSFRGLGTEAFF. This sequence joins TRBV19 and TRBJ1-1; D is possibly TRBD1 (5 bases). V was clipped by 5 bases and J by 4 bases, with 14 bases between them. Germline values: CDR1 LNHDA, CDR2 SQIVND (reference sequence). The CDR3 totals 14 residues. Based on the CDR3 plus reference TRBV19 and TRBJ1-1, the full variable domain is DGGITQSPKYLFRKEGQNVTLSCEQNLNHDAMYWYRQDPGQGLRLIYYSQIVNDFQKGDIAEGYSVSREKKESFPLTVTSAQKNPTAFYLCASSFRGLGTEAFFGQGTRLTVV.

The V and J genes are TRBV7-2 and TRBJ2-1; D not resolved. This CDR3 is 12 amino acids long. V dropped 5 bases and J dropped 9 bases, with 11 bases sitting between them. Germline V gene lookup returns CDR1 SGHTA and CDR2 FQGNSA. The CDR3 reads CASSPSRSEQFF. The CDR3 DNA reads as TGTGCCAGCAGCCCATCCAGAAGTGAGCAGTTCTTC.

V is TRBV5-4 and J is TRBJ1-1; D gene ambiguous. This CDR3 has 14 amino acids. Germline assignment: CDR1 SGHNT and CDR2 YYREEE (reference sequence). V was clipped by 0 bases and J by 2 bases, with 8 bases between them. CDR3 sequence (DNA): TGTGCCAGCAGCTTGGCCCGGTTTAACACTGAAGCTTTCTTT. This codes for CASSLARFNTEAFF.

The CDR3 region has the DNA TGTGCCAGCAGCCAACTACAGTCGGCTAATGAAAAACTGTTTTTT. It translates to CASSQLQSANEKLFF. The chain employs TRBV3-1 (or the pseudogene TRBV3-2) and TRBJ1-4; no clear D. The CDR3 is made up of 15 amino acids. Germline V gene lookup returns CDR1 LGHDT and CDR2 YNNKEL (reference sequence). Trimming pared 2 bases from V and 3 bases from J, leaving 10 bases between.

This clone has more than one count but fewer than ten. The chain recombines TRBV6-1 with TRBJ2-5, with D unresolved. Germline loops: CDR1 MNHNS, CDR2 SASEGT. Trimming took off 0 bases at V and 7 bases at J, with 15 bases between the two ends. This CDR3 is built from 15 residues. This chain's CDR3 is CASSEAVSFPPTQYF. The CDR3 nucleotides read TGTGCCAGCAGTGAAGCGGTTAGCTTTCCCCCGACCCAGTACTTC.

As concerns this clone: The same CDR3 is also encoded by other DNA sequences in this sample. The chain has TRBV5-6 and TRBJ1-2, with 10 bases lining up with TRBD1. Germline loops: CDR1 SGHDT, CDR2 YYEEEE. The CDR3 spans 13 residues. V lost 3 bases and J lost 8; bases outside the gene matches: 4. CDR3 region: CASSSGQGDGYTF. The CDR3 DNA reads TGTGCCAGCAGCTCCGGACAGGGGGACGGCTACACCTTC. Filled out from reference TRBV5-6 and TRBJ1-2, the complete variable domain reads DAGVTQSPTHLIKTRGQQVTLRCSPKSGHDTVSWYQQALGQGPQFIFQYYEEEERQRGNFPDRFSGHQFPNYSSELNVNALLLGDSALYLCASSSGQGDGYTFGSGTRLTVV.

CDR3 DNA: TGTGCCAGCAGTTTAAACGCCGGTCCGGGACAGGGTAGATCACCCCTCCACTTT. Encoded protein: CASSLNAGPGQGRSPLHF. The rearrangement links TRBV27 to TRBJ1-6; 9 bases are a match to TRBD1. This CDR3 comprises 18 residues. The germline gives CDR1 MNHEY, CDR2 SMNVEV (reference sequence). With V trimmed by 2 bases and J by 10 bases, 15 bases remained unmatched.

The genes are TRBV7-9 and TRBJ2-1, with D possibly matching TRBD2 (5 bases). Germline V gene sequence: CDR1 SEHNR, CDR2 FQNEAQ (reference sequence). V lost 2 bases, J lost 1 base, and 18 bases lay in between. The length of the CDR3 is 18 residues. The CDR3 region is CASSLRSSSGVSYNEQFF. DNA for the CDR3: TGTGCCAGCAGCTTAAGGTCCTCGTCCGGGGTGTCCTACAATGAGCAGTTCTTC.

This sequence joins TRBV2 and TRBJ1-1, with TRBD1 matching over 8 bases. Germline V lookup: CDR1 SNHLY, CDR2 FYNNEI. CDR3 length equals 13 residues. J was trimmed by 5 bases and V by 5 bases; bases with no gene match: 4. In nucleotides, the CDR3 is TGTGCCAGCAGTCCTCAGGGGGCTACTGAAGCTTTCTTT. Protein sequence: CASSPQGATEAFF.

The chain combines TRBV5-6 with TRBJ1-5, with 7 bases aligning to TRBD1. In germline, CDR1 is SGHDT, CDR2 YYEEEE. Unmatched junction bases numbered 3, after V lost 0 bases and J lost 3 bases. CDR3 length: 15 residues. Here the CDR3 DNA reads TGTGCCAGCAGCTTGGACAGGGGCTCCAATCAGCCCCAGCATTTT. It codes for CASSLDRGSNQPQHF.

The chain carries TRBV2 and TRBJ1-1, with a tentative D call TRBD1 (5 bases). V lost 2 bases, J lost 6 bases, and 10 bases lay in between. Germline V CDR1 and CDR2: SNHLY, FYNNEI. The CDR3 extends over 13 amino acids. CDR3 bases: TGTGCCAGCAGTGAACAGGGCAGATCTGAAGCTTTCTTT. Amino acids: CASSEQGRSEAFF.

The chain couples TRBV3-1 (or the pseudogene TRBV3-2) to TRBJ1-3; D not certain. Trimming stripped 6 bases from V and 0 bases from J, with 12 bases between. Germline assignment: CDR1 LGHDT and CDR2 YNNKEL (reference sequence). The CDR3 extends over 15 amino acids. In nucleotides, the CDR3 is TGTGCCAGCAGAAGCGACGGCAGCTCTGGAAACACCATATATTTT. Amino acids: CASRSDGSSGNTIYF.

CDR3 DNA: TGTGCCAGCAGTCAGACAGGGATTGACTACACCTTC. Its protein product is CASSQTGIDYTF. The chain couples TRBV6-5 to TRBJ1-2; TRBD1 agrees at 7 bases. With V trimmed by 5 bases and J by 10 bases, 7 bases remained unmatched. The germline gives CDR1 MNHEY, CDR2 SVGAGI. The CDR3 extends over 12 amino acids.

The J gene is TRBJ1-1, the V gene TRBV19; D is unresolved. Germline loops: CDR1 LNHDA, CDR2 SQIVND (reference sequence). Trimming stripped 6 bases from V and 4 bases from J, with 18 bases between. This CDR3 spans 15 amino acids. The CDR3 here is CASSSTSVRGTEAFF. CDR3 DNA: TGTGCCAGTAGCTCCACCTCGGTAAGAGGCACTGAAGCTTTCTTT.

J is TRBJ1-2 and V is TRBV15, with D perhaps TRBD1 (6 bases). V was pared by 3 bases and J by 6 bases, with 11 bases between. The CDR3 runs 13 residues. Germline-derived CDR1 and CDR2 are LNHNV and YYDKDF (reference sequence). In DNA form, the CDR3 reads TGTGCCACCAGCAGTGCCCACAGGGATGGCTACACCTTC. Amino acid sequence: CATSSAHRDGYTF.

The chain is built from TRBV20-1 and TRBJ1-1; weak D call: TRBD1 (5 bases). CDR1 DFQATT and CDR2 SNEGSKA come from the germline V gene (reference sequence). This CDR3 is built from 11 residues. Between the trimmed V and J ends, which lost 6 bases and 4 bases, there was a span of 9 bases. The CDR3 loop is CSAAGFTEAFF. CDR3 bases: TGCAGTGCAGCAGGGTTCACTGAAGCTTTCTTT.

This clone was counted a single time. The chain couples TRBV19 to TRBJ1-5; 7 bases match TRBD1. Losses at the gene ends were 4 bases for V and 5 bases for J; bases not matched to a gene: 5. CDR1 LNHDA and CDR2 SQIVND come from the germline V gene (reference sequence). The CDR3 length is 14 residues. The CDR3 loop reads CASSTGQQHQPQHF. As DNA, the CDR3 is TGTGCCAGTAGTACGGGACAGCAGCATCAGCCCCAGCATTTT.

This sequence joins TRBV6-6 and TRBJ1-6; TRBD1 matches at 11 bases. Trimming at V came to 4 bases and at J to 8 bases, leaving 1 base not matched to a gene. The CDR3 spans 14 residues. Germline V lookup: CDR1 MNHNY, CDR2 SVGAGI (reference sequence). CDR3 residues: CASSWTGGDSPLHF. In DNA, the CDR3 is TGTGCCAGCAGTTGGACAGGGGGCGATTCACCCCTCCACTTT.

V and J are TRBV6-1 and TRBJ1-5, with a possible D match to TRBD1 (6 bases). Looked up from germline, CDR1 is MNHNS and CDR2 is SASEGT. The CDR3 has 16 amino acids. The germline V and J ends were trimmed by 1 base and 7 bases, with 17 bases remaining between them. CDR3 nucleotide sequence: TGTGCCAGCAGTGAAGTTACAGGGTCGGGCAGCCAGCCCCAGCATTTT. As protein: CASSEVTGSGSQPQHF.

This chain links TRBV30 with TRBJ1-2; the match to TRBD1 covers 11 bases. The germline V gene has CDR1 GTSNPN and CDR2 SVGIG (reference sequence). The CDR3 extends over 13 amino acids. V gave up 3 bases and J gave up 7 bases; unmatched junction bases: 4. The CDR3 nucleotides are TGTGCCTGGAGAGGACAGGGGGCAGGTGGCTACACCTTC. This sequence encodes CAWRGQGAGGYTF.

The V call is TRBV6-1, the J call TRBJ1-2; 7 nucleotides agree with TRBD1. The CDR3 covers 16 residues. CDR1 and CDR2 from the germline V gene are MNHNS and SASEGT. The J segment lost 0 bases and the V segment lost 4 bases, leaving 8 bases of the junction unmatched. The CDR3 region has the DNA TGTGCCAGCAGTGCCATCCCCGGGACAGCTAACTATGGCTACACCTTC. This encodes CASSAIPGTANYGYTF.